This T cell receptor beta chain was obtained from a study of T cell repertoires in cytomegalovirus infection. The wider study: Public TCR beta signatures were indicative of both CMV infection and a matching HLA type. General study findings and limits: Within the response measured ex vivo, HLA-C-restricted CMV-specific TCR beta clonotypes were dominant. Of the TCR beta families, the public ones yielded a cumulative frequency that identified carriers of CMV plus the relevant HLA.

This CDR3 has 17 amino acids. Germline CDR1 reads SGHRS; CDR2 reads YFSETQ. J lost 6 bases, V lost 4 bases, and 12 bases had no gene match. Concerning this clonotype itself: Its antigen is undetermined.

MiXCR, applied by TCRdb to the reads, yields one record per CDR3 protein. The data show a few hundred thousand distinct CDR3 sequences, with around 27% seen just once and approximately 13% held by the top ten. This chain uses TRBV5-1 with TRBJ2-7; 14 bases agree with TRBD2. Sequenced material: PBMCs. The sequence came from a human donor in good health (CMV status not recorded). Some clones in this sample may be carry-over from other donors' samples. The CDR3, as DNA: TGCGCCAGCAGCCGCGGGACTAGCGGGAGTTCAATGGGCGAGCAGTACTTC. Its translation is CASSRGTSGSSMGEQYF. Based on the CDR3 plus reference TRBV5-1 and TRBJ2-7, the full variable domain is KAGVTQTPRYLIKTRGQQVTLSCSPISGHRSVSWYQQTPGQGLQFLFEYFSETQRNKGNFPGRFSGRQFSNSRSEMNVSTLELGDSALYLCASSRGTSGSSMGEQYFGPGTRLTVT.